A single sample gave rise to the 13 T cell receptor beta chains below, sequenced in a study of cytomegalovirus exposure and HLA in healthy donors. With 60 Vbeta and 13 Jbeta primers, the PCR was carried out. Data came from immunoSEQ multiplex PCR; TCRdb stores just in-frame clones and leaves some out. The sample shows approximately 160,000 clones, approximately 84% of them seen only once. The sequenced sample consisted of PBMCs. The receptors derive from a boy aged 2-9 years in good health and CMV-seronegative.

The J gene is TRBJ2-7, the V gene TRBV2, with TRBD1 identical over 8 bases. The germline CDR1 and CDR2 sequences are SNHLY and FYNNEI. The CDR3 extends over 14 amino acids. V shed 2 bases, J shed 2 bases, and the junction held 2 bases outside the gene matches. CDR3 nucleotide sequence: TGTGCCAGCAGTGAAATACAGGGGGCCTACGAGCAGTACTTC. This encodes CASSEIQGAYEQYF.

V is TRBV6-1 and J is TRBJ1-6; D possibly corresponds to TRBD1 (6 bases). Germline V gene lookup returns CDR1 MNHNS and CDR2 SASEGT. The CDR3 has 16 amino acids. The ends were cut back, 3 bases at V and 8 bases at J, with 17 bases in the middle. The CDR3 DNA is TGTGCCAGCAGTGAGGTGAGGGACACCAGAGATTCACCCCTCCACTTT. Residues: CASSEVRDTRDSPLHF.

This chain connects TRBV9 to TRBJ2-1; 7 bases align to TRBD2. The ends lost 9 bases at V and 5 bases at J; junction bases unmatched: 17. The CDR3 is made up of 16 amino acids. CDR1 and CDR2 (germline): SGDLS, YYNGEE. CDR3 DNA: TGTGCCACAGCGACTTTGGATCGCGGGAGCAACAATGAGCAGTTCTTC. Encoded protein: CATATLDRGSNNEQFF.

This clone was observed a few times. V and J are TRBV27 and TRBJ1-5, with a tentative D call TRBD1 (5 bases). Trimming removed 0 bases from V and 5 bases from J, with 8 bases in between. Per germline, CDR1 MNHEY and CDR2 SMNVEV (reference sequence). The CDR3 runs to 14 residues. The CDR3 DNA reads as TGTGCCAGCAGTTTATCAGGCAGGGATCAGCCCCAGCATTTT. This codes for CASSLSGRDQPQHF.

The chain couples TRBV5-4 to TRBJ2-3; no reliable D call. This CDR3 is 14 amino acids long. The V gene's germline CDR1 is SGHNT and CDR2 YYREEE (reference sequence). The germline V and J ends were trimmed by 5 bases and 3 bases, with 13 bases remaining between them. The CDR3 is CASRNRRRTDTQYF. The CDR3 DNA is TGTGCCAGCAGGAATAGAAGGAGAACAGATACGCAGTATTTT.

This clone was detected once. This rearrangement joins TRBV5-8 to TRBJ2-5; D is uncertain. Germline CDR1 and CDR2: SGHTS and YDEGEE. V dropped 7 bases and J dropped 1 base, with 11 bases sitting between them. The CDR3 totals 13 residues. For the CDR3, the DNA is TGTGCCAGCTATCAGTGGAGCCAAGAGACCCAGTACTTC. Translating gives CASYQWSQETQYF.

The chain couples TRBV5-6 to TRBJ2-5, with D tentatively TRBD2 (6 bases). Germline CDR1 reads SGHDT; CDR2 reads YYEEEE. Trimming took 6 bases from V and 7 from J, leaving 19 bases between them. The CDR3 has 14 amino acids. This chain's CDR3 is CASTRSGTLRTQYF. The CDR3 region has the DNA TGTGCCAGCACCCGATCCGGGACTCTGAGGACCCAGTACTTC.

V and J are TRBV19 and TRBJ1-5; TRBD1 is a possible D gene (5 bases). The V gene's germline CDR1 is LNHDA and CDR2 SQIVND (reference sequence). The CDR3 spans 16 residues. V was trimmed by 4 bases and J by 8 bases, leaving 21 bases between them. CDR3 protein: CASSTRGGGTVKPQHF. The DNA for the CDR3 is TGTGCCAGTAGTACCCGGGGTGGCGGGACCGTGAAGCCCCAGCATTTT.

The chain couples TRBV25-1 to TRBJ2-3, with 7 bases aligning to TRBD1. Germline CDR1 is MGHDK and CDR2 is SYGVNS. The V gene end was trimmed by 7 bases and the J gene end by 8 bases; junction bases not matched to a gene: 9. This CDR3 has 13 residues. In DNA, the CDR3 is TGTGCCAGCACCCCGCGGGCAGGGGGTACGCAGTATTTT. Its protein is CASTPRAGGTQYF.

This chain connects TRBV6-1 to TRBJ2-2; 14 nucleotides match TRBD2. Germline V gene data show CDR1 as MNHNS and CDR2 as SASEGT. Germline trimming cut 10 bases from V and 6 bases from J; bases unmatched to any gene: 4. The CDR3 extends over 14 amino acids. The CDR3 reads CATATSGRAGELFF. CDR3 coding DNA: TGTGCCACCGCGACTAGCGGGAGGGCCGGGGAGCTGTTTTTT.

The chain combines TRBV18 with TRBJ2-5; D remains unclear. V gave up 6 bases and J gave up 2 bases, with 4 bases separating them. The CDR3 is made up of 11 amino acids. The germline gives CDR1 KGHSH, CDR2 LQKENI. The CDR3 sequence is CASSPQETQYF. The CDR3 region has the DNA TGTGCCAGCTCTCCGCAAGAGACCCAGTACTTC.

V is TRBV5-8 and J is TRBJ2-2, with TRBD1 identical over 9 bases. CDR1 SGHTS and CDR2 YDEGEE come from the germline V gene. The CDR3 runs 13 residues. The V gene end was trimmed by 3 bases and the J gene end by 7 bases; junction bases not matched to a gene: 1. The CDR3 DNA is TGTGCCAGCAGCTGGACAGGGGACGGGGAGCTGTTTTTT. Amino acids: CASSWTGDGELFF.

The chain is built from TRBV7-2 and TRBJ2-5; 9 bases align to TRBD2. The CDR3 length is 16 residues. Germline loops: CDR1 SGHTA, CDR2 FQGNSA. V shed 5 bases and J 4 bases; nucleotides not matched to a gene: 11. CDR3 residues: CASSPRRLAGTETQYF. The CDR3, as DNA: TGTGCCAGCAGCCCCCGCCGGCTAGCGGGAACAGAGACCCAGTACTTC.